One and the same sample provided the 24 T cell receptor beta chains below, sequenced in a study of cytomegalovirus exposure and HLA in healthy donors. The method was immunoSEQ multiplex PCR; TCRdb's version includes in-frame clones alone and lacks a portion of them. The sample contains 130,000 to 150,000 clones, more than 80% of which appear only once. Sequences were obtained from PBMCs. The source of these receptors is a woman in her 30s in good health and CMV-seropositive.

The genes are TRBV14 and TRBJ2-2, with D unclear. The germline V gene has CDR1 SGHDN and CDR2 FVKESK. The V and J ends lost 3 bases and 8 bases respectively, with 10 bases between them. The CDR3 spans 13 residues. CDR3 nucleotides: TGTGCCAGCAGCCAGCGTTTGGAGGGGGAGCTGTTTTTT. Residues: CASSQRLEGELFF.

The chain uses TRBV19 and TRBJ2-2, with D possibly being TRBD1 (6 bases). V lost 5 bases, J lost 3 bases, and 19 bases lay in between. Germline-derived CDR1 and CDR2 are LNHDA and SQIVND (reference sequence). CDR3 length equals 17 residues. This CDR3 is CASSFAQGRSDTGELFF. CDR3 in DNA: TGTGCCAGTAGTTTTGCACAGGGTAGGTCTGACACCGGGGAGCTGTTTTTT.

By sample share, this clone is medium-sized (0.01 to 0.1%). The chain links TRBV6-5 to TRBJ2-5; TRBD2 aligns across 10 bases. Trimming at V came to 5 bases and at J to 5 bases, leaving 5 bases not matched to a gene. Germline V CDR1 and CDR2: MNHEY, SVGAGI. The CDR3 is 14 amino acids. CDR3 sequence reads: CASSSGGAQETQYF. The CDR3 coding sequence is TGTGCCAGCAGTAGCGGGGGGGCTCAGGAGACCCAGTACTTC.

The CDR3 DNA follows: TGTGCCAGCAGCTCCCGCGACAGGGTTCGGAGTGACTATGGCTACACCTTC. Its translation is CASSSRDRVRSDYGYTF. The V call is TRBV5-6, the J call TRBJ1-2; TRBD1 aligns across 7 bases. V lost 3 bases, J lost 3 bases, and 14 bases stayed unmatched. Germline values: CDR1 SGHDT, CDR2 YYEEEE. CDR3 length: 17 residues.

The V call is TRBV28, the J call TRBJ1-3, with 10 bases matching TRBD1. The junction had 9 bases not matched to a gene; V was cut back by 5 bases and J by 2 bases. Germline assignment: CDR1 MDHEN and CDR2 SYDVKM. This CDR3 contains 17 residues. CDR3 bases: TGTGCCAGCAGTCCCTCGACAGGGGGCCTACCTGGAAACACCATATATTTT. As protein: CASSPSTGGLPGNTIYF. Full variable domain (remainder filled in from reference TRBV28 and TRBJ1-3): DVKVTQSSRYLVKRTGEKVFLECVQDMDHENMFWYRQDPGLGLRLIYFSYDVKMKEKGDIPEGYSVSREKKERFSLILESASTNQTSMYLCASSPSTGGLPGNTIYFGEGSWLTVV.

The chain joins TRBV25-1 to TRBJ2-7; 7 nucleotides align to TRBD1. The CDR3 spans 13 residues. Germline CDR1 and CDR2: MGHDK and SYGVNS. The trim removed 6 bases at V and 2 bases at J, leaving 4 bases unmatched. CDR3: CASRARGTYEQYF. In nucleotides, the CDR3 is TGTGCCAGCAGGGCCAGGGGGACCTACGAGCAGTACTTC.

The rearrangement joins TRBV7-9 to TRBJ2-3; TRBD2 matches at 13 bases. After removal of 5 bases from V and 4 bases from J, the junction contained 9 bases not matched to a gene. The CDR3 extends over 17 amino acids. Germline V gives CDR1 SEHNR, CDR2 FQNEAQ (reference sequence). The CDR3 sequence is CASSQRTSGRRADTQYF. The CDR3 nucleotides read TGTGCCAGCAGCCAGAGGACTAGCGGGAGACGCGCAGATACGCAGTATTTT. Using reference TRBV7-9 and TRBJ2-3 for the parts outside the CDR3, the full variable domain is DTGVSQNPRHKITKRGQNVTFRCDPISEHNRLYWYRQTLGQGPEFLTYFQNEAQLEKSRLLSDRFSAERPKGSFSTLEIQRTEQGDSAMYLCASSQRTSGRRADTQYFGPGTRLTVL.

This sequence joins TRBV27 and TRBJ2-1, with 12 bases matching TRBD2. Germline CDR1 and CDR2: MNHEY and SMNVEV (reference sequence). This CDR3 region has 18 residues. Trimming at V came to 6 bases and at J to 6 bases, leaving 15 bases not matched to a gene. The DNA of the CDR3 is TGTGCCAGCAGATTACTAGCGGGGGGTGCCGAGGGAATCAATGAGCAGTTCTTC. Protein product: CASRLLAGGAEGINEQFF.

The chain has TRBV28 and TRBJ1-5; possible D gene TRBD1, 5 bases. The CDR3 contains 16 residues. Germline CDR1 MDHEN, CDR2 SYDVKM. Trimming cost V 3 bases and J 0 bases, with 12 bases left between them. The CDR3: CASSFGGRGSNQPQHF. The CDR3 DNA follows: TGTGCCAGCAGTTTTGGCGGGAGGGGTAGCAATCAGCCCCAGCATTTT.

The chain recombines TRBV29-1 with TRBJ1-4, with 7 bases aligning to TRBD1. The CDR3 length is 16 residues. The germline V gene has CDR1 SQVTM and CDR2 ANQGSEA. The junction had 18 bases not matched to a gene; V was cut back by 7 bases and J by 7 bases. This chain's CDR3 is CSARQGTYGSGEKLFF. The CDR3 DNA reads TGCAGCGCAAGACAGGGAACCTACGGGTCAGGTGAAAAACTGTTTTTT.

V gene TRBV5-1 combines with J gene TRBJ2-7; D may be TRBD1 (5 bases). The germline V gene encodes CDR1 SGHRS and CDR2 YFSETQ. The CDR3 length is 15 residues. Trimming removed 4 bases from V and 1 base from J, with 15 bases in between. CDR3 region: CASSIHDTGSYEQYF. CDR3 in DNA: TGCGCCAGCAGCATCCACGATACAGGATCCTACGAGCAGTACTTC.

The chain couples TRBV5-1 to TRBJ1-2; maybe TRBD1 (6 bases). CDR3 length: 13 amino acids. Per germline, CDR1 SGHRS and CDR2 YFSETQ. V gave up 4 bases and J gave up 6 bases, with 13 bases separating them. CDR3 sequence reads: CASSTGGPDGYTF. The DNA of the CDR3 is TGCGCCAGCAGCACGGGGGGGCCAGATGGCTACACCTTC.

The CDR3 nucleotides read TGTGCCAGCAGCTCTGCAGGTCCCTACGAGCAGTACTTC. Translation: CASSSAGPYEQYF. This rearrangement joins TRBV5-5 to TRBJ2-7; D is ambiguous. The V gene's germline CDR1 is SGHKS and CDR2 YYEKEE (reference sequence). This CDR3 spans 13 amino acids. V lost 3 bases and J lost 2, with 9 bases in between.

The rearrangement joins TRBV15 to TRBJ2-1; 13 nucleotides align to TRBD2. The CDR3 extends over 20 amino acids. V lost 5 bases and J lost 2; bases outside the gene matches: 15. Germline V lookup: CDR1 LNHNV, CDR2 YYDKDF (reference sequence). The CDR3 region is CATSGPTSGRFGFTYNEQFF. For the CDR3, the DNA is TGTGCCACCAGCGGGCCGACTAGCGGGAGGTTTGGGTTTACCTACAATGAGCAGTTCTTC.

This chain joins TRBV7-8 and TRBJ1-1; D is possibly TRBD1 (6 bases). CDR3 length: 15 residues. Trimming took off 1 base at V and 1 base at J, with 10 bases between the two ends. CDR1 is SGHVS and CDR2 is FQNEAQ in the germline V gene. CDR3 loop: CASSLGTASNTEAFF. DNA of the CDR3: TGTGCCAGCAGCTTAGGGACAGCGTCGAACACTGAAGCTTTCTTT. Using reference TRBV7-8 and TRBJ1-1 for the parts outside the CDR3, the full variable domain is GAGVSQSPRYKVAKRGQDVALRCDPISGHVSLFWYQQALGQGPEFLTYFQNEAQLDKSGLPSDRFFAERPEGSVSTLKIQRTQQEDSAVYLCASSLGTASNTEAFFGQGTRLTVV.

This clone was seen a few times. The genes are TRBV2 and TRBJ2-3, with 16 bases that match TRBD2. The CDR3 is made up of 17 amino acids. With 3 bases clipped from V and 7 bases from J, the junction kept 7 bases outside the gene matches. Germline CDR1 SNHLY, CDR2 FYNNEI. The CDR3 reads CASSEGTSGGASNTQYF. The CDR3 coding sequence is TGTGCCAGCAGTGAGGGGACTAGCGGGGGGGCATCCAATACGCAGTATTTT. Variable domain in full (rest from reference TRBV2 and TRBJ2-3): EPEVTQTPSHQVTQMGQEVILRCVPISNHLYFYWYRQILGQKVEFLVSFYNNEISEKSEIFDDQFSVERPDGSNFTLKIRSTKLEDSAMYFCASSEGTSGGASNTQYFGPGTRLTVL.

This chain connects TRBV9 to TRBJ1-2, with 9 bases aligning to TRBD1. This CDR3 comprises 14 residues. CDR1 is SGDLS, CDR2 YYNGEE, per germline. The V gene end was trimmed by 4 bases and the J gene end by 4 bases; junction bases not matched to a gene: 5. CDR3 region: CASSPGQGSYGYTF. The CDR3 DNA reads as TGTGCCAGCAGCCCCGGACAGGGGAGCTATGGCTACACCTTC.

This chain joins TRBV7-2 and TRBJ2-2, with D unclear. This CDR3 is 16 amino acids long. CDR1 and CDR2 from the germline V gene are SGHTA and FQGNSA. Trimming took off 2 bases at V and 2 bases at J, with 12 bases between the two ends. CDR3 in amino acids: CASSLMATTNTGELFF. CDR3 bases: TGTGCCAGCAGCTTAATGGCTACTACCAACACCGGGGAGCTGTTTTTT.

The V call is TRBV11-2, the J call TRBJ1-1; 10 positions agree with TRBD1. Looked up from germline, CDR1 is SGHAT and CDR2 is FQNNGV. The V and J ends lost 5 bases and 1 base, in that order; junction bases with no gene match: 7. The CDR3 totals 16 residues. The DNA for the CDR3 is TGTGCCAGCAGCACTCGACAGGGGGCAGGGAACACTGAAGCTTTCTTT. Amino acids: CASSTRQGAGNTEAFF.

The chain links TRBV9 to TRBJ2-1; 7 nucleotides agree with TRBD1. From germline, CDR1 is SGDLS and CDR2 YYNGEE. V gave up 1 base and J gave up 0 bases; unmatched junction bases: 4. The CDR3 runs 16 residues. The CDR3 DNA sequence: TGTGCCAGCAGCGTAAGGGGGCTAAGCTCCTACAATGAGCAGTTCTTC. It codes for CASSVRGLSSYNEQFF.

The chain has TRBV5-4 and TRBJ2-3; no reliable D call. Germline CDR1 SGHNT, CDR2 YYREEE (reference sequence). V dropped 0 bases and J dropped 5 bases, with 10 bases sitting between them. The CDR3 contains 14 residues. The CDR3 DNA sequence: TGTGCCAGCAGCTTGGATTCCCCGGGAGATACGCAGTATTTT. Its translation is CASSLDSPGDTQYF. Together with reference TRBV5-4 and TRBJ2-3, the CDR3 gives the full variable domain: ETGVTQSPTHLIKTRGQQVTLRCSSQSGHNTVSWYQQALGQGPQFIFQYYREEENGRGNFPPRFSGLQFPNYSSELNVNALELDDSALYLCASSLDSPGDTQYFGPGTRLTVL.

The V gene is TRBV19, the J gene TRBJ1-1; a weak D match, TRBD1 (6 bases). CDR3 length: 15 residues. Per germline, CDR1 LNHDA and CDR2 SQIVND (reference sequence). With 5 bases removed from V and 4 bases from J, the gap between germline ends came to 17 bases. The CDR3 nucleotides are TGTGCCAGTAGTTTCCGGGGAGGGGGAGTCACTGAAGCTTTCTTT. Protein: CASSFRGGGVTEAFF.

The gene calls are TRBV27 and TRBJ2-3; tentatively, D is TRBD1 (6 bases). Trimming took off 6 bases at V and 2 bases at J, with 18 bases between the two ends. Germline CDR1 and CDR2: MNHEY and SMNVEV (reference sequence). CDR3 length: 16 residues. The CDR3 DNA sequence: TGTGCCAGCAGGAGAATCCGGGACACCATCACAGATACGCAGTATTTT. Translated: CASRRIRDTITDTQYF.

This clone was recorded once. The rearrangement links TRBV27 to TRBJ1-6; D is possibly TRBD1 (5 bases). This CDR3 is 16 amino acids long. Trimming shortened V by 4 bases and J by 5 bases, and 15 bases separated the two germline ends. Germline assignment: CDR1 MNHEY and CDR2 SMNVEV (reference sequence). Written as DNA, the CDR3 is TGTGCCAGCAGTTCAACCCAATCAGGGCATAATTCACCCCTCCACTTT. It encodes CASSSTQSGHNSPLHF.